This is a list of T cell receptor beta chains from one sample in a study of blood T cell repertoires in COVID-19. TCRdb's table, derived via immunoSEQ multiplex PCR, lists solely in-frame clones and lacks some. Of 200,000 to 250,000 clones in the sample, more than 75% were seen once. The specimen sequenced was peripheral blood. Receptors were obtained from a man between 40 and 49 years old with acute or convalescent COVID-19. CDR3s include the opening cysteine and the closing phenylalanine or tryptophan. A D gene is named only where the DNA matches it firmly. Some rows mark clone size as missing; the rest say once, few, many or name a class of expanded clone.

clone size	V gene	D gene	J gene	CDR3 DNA	CDR3 protein
NA	TRBV27	TRBD2	TRBJ2-3	TGTGCCAGCAGTTCGAGACTAGCGGGCAGCACAGATACGCAGTATTTT	CASSSRLAGSTDTQYF
NA	TRBV21-1	NA	TRBJ1-6	TGTGCCAGCAGCCACTCTCGAAGCTCCTATAATTCACCCCTCCACTTT	CASSHSRSSYNSPLHF
NA	TRBV24-1	NA	TRBJ2-3	TGTGCCACCAGTGTAACACCTACAGATACGCAGTATTTT	CATSVTPTDTQYF
NA	TRBV28	NA	TRBJ1-1	TGTGCCAGCATAACCGGACGCCCAGGGGAAGCTTTCTTT	CASITGRPGEAFF
few	TRBV21-1	NA	TRBJ1-5	TGTGCCAGCAGCCATTCGGGACAGCCCCAGCATTTT	CASSHSGQPQHF
NA	TRBV7-3	NA	TRBJ2-3	TGTGCCAGCAGCTTAGAGGGCGCCACAGATACGCAGTATTTT	CASSLEGATDTQYF
NA	TRBV7-8	NA	TRBJ1-2	TGTGCCAGCAGCCCGGGTGGCGGCTATGGCTACACCTTC	CASSPGGGYGYTF
NA	TRBV3-1/TRBV3-2	NA	TRBJ2-5	TGTGCCAGCAGCCTCAGGGGGGAAGAGACCCAGTACTTC	CASSLRGEETQYF
NA	TRBV7-8	NA	TRBJ2-7	TGTGCCAGCAGCTTAAACCCGGGCTACGAGCAGTACTTC	CASSLNPGYEQYF
few	TRBV5-1	TRBD1	TRBJ1-2	TGCGCCAGCAGCTTGGGCGGGGGACAGGGGGAGATTGATGGCTACACCTTC	CASSLGGGQGEIDGYTF
once	TRBV2	TRBD1	TRBJ1-5	TGTGCCAGCAGTCTACAGGGACAGGCGTATCAGCCCCAGCATTTT	CASSLQGQAYQPQHF
NA	TRBV7-3	TRBD2	TRBJ2-1	TGTGCCAGCAGCTCCCGGGGGGAGTCCTACAATGAGCAGTTCTTC	CASSSRGESYNEQFF
NA	TRBV5-4	TRBD1	TRBJ1-2	TGTGCCAGCAGCCCGGACAGGGTTTTTCGTGGCTACACCTTC	CASSPDRVFRGYTF
NA	TRBV9	TRBD1	TRBJ2-7	TGTGCCAGCAGCGTCCAACAGGGGGGTTTCTCCGAGCAGTACTTC	CASSVQQGGFSEQYF
NA	TRBV19	NA	TRBJ2-3	TGTGCCAGCCGCAGGGGTTTGGGCACAGATACGCAGTATTTT	CASRRGLGTDTQYF
NA	TRBV30	TRBD1	TRBJ2-6	TGTGCCTGGATGAGACAGGGGATCTCTGGGGCCAACGTCCTGACTTTC	CAWMRQGISGANVLTF
NA	TRBV6-5	NA	TRBJ1-1	TGTGCCAGCGCCGGACGGGGGGGAATGAGAACTGAAGCTTTCTTT	CASAGRGGMRTEAFF
NA	TRBV21-1	NA	TRBJ2-5	TGTGCCAGCAGCAAACACCGGGTTGAAGCGGCCCTAAAAGAGCCCCAGTACTTC	CASSKHRVEAALKEPQYF
few	TRBV7-8	TRBD1	TRBJ1-2	TGTGCCAGCAGCATCATAACAGGGGTTCGCGGCTACACCTTC	CASSIITGVRGYTF
NA	TRBV5-1	TRBD1	TRBJ2-7	TGCGCCAGCAGCTCGACAGGGGGATACGAGCAGTACTTC	CASSSTGGYEQYF
NA	TRBV19	NA	TRBJ1-1	TGTGCCAGTAGTATAGATCGTCAGGGGAACACTGAAGCTTTCTTT	CASSIDRQGNTEAFF
few	TRBV28	NA	TRBJ2-7	TGTGCCAGCAGTTTAAGGTGGGAGAGCTCCTACGAGCAGTACTTC	CASSLRWESSYEQYF
NA	TRBV6-1	TRBD1	TRBJ1-2	TGTGCCAGCAGTGAAGGGGACCTGACAGGGGGAAAGGGCTACACCTTC	CASSEGDLTGGKGYTF
NA	TRBV13	TRBD1	TRBJ1-1	TGTGCCAGCAGCTTATCGACACCACCAGGGGGCTTCACTGAAGCTTTCTTT	CASSLSTPPGGFTEAFF
few	TRBV2	TRBD2	TRBJ2-7	TGTGCCAGTGGAGGACTAGCGGGGAACTACGAGCAGTACTTC	CASGGLAGNYEQYF
NA	TRBV5-5	TRBD1	TRBJ1-1	TGTGCCAGCAGCTTGGGGCGGGACAGGGAGTTTCTGGGGGTCTTT	CASSLGRDREFLGVF
NA	TRBV5-6	TRBD1	TRBJ1-4	TGTGCCAGCAGCCGAGGGGGCGCCCCTGAAAAACTGTTTTTT	CASSRGGAPEKLFF
few	TRBV7-9	TRBD1	TRBJ2-7	TGTGCCAGCAGGTCCGGACAGGGGCGCCTGTACGAGCAGTACTTC	CASRSGQGRLYEQYF
NA	TRBV27	NA	TRBJ1-2	TGTGCCAGCAGTCTCCGTCGGGGTTCGAACTATGGCTACACCTTC	CASSLRRGSNYGYTF
NA	TRBV6-1	TRBD1	TRBJ1-1	TGTGCCAGCAGTGCAACCCGCGGGACAGTGGGGAACACTGAAGCTTTCTTT	CASSATRGTVGNTEAFF
NA	TRBV18	NA	TRBJ1-5	TGTGCCAGCTCACCACTTAGAAACAATCAGCCCCAGCATTTT	CASSPLRNNQPQHF
NA	TRBV15	NA	TRBJ1-5	TGTGCCACCAGCAGAGACGGTAACCTCCAGCATTTT	CATSRDGNLQHF
NA	TRBV5-1	TRBD2	TRBJ2-5	TGCGCCAGCAGCGCCTCAGCGGGGGGACTGGAGACCCAGTACTTC	CASSASAGGLETQYF
NA	TRBV12-3/TRBV12-4	NA	TRBJ2-7	TGTGCCAGCAGTTTGGAGGGGAACTACGAGCAGTACTTC	CASSLEGNYEQYF
NA	TRBV27	TRBD1	TRBJ2-1	TGTGCCAGCAGTCCGGGACAGGGGTTTGGTAATGAGCAGTTCTTC	CASSPGQGFGNEQFF
NA	TRBV6-6	TRBD1	TRBJ1-3	TGTGCCAGCAGTCCTCCGGGACAGGGAAGAGCCGGAAACACCATATATTTT	CASSPPGQGRAGNTIYF
NA	TRBV3-1/TRBV3-2	NA	TRBJ2-7	TGTGCCAGCAGCCAAGCCCCCCGGGGTCCCTACGAGCAGTACTTC	CASSQAPRGPYEQYF
NA	TRBV4-3	NA	TRBJ1-3	TGCGCCAGCAGCCAAGATAAGGGGGACTCTGGAAACACCATATATTTT	CASSQDKGDSGNTIYF
NA	TRBV23-1	TRBD1	TRBJ2-7	TGCGCCAGCAGAGGCCAGGGGGCGAACCGCTCCTACGAGCAGTACTTC	CASRGQGANRSYEQYF